The 10 T cell receptor beta chains given below trace back to one sample, sequenced in a study of blood T cell repertoires in COVID-19. Assay used: immunoSEQ multiplex PCR; TCRdb lists only in-frame clones, some missing. The table has over 60,000 clones, approximately 85% seen once; the top ten hold around 40%. Sample: peripheral blood. The receptor source for this set is a woman older than 75 with active or convalescent COVID-19.

The chain combines TRBV6-5 with TRBJ2-4; 8 positions agree with TRBD2. CDR3 length: 13 residues. V dropped 5 bases and J dropped 6; count of bases not matched to a gene: 3. Germline V gives CDR1 MNHEY, CDR2 SVGAGI. CDR3 nucleotides: TGTGCCAGCAGTACCAGCGGGGGAAACATTCAGTACTTC. It specifies CASSTSGGNIQYF.

The rearrangement uses TRBV6-5 and TRBJ1-2, with 9 bases lining up with TRBD1. The CDR3 extends over 13 amino acids. CDR1 is MNHEY and CDR2 is SVGAGI in the germline V gene. V gave up 8 bases and J gave up 6 bases; unmatched junction bases: 7. CDR3 amino acids: CASSGTGYDGYTF. The CDR3 bases are TGTGCCAGCTCCGGGACAGGGTATGATGGCTACACCTTC.

J is TRBJ1-3 and V is TRBV5-1, with 9 bases identical to TRBD1. The CDR3 has 16 residues. The germline gives CDR1 SGHRS, CDR2 YFSETQ. The ends lost 1 base at V and 4 bases at J; junction bases unmatched: 6. DNA of the CDR3: TGCGCCAGCAGCTTGAGCTATGGGACAGGGGGAAACACCATATATTTT. Translating gives CASSLSYGTGGNTIYF.

This clone was observed a few times. V gene TRBV6-6 combines with J gene TRBJ2-7, with a weak D call TRBD1 (6 bases). Germline assignment: CDR1 MNHNY and CDR2 SVGAGI (reference sequence). V lost 5 bases and J 4 bases, leaving 9 bases between the germline ends. The CDR3 consists of 12 residues. The CDR3 DNA follows: TGTGCCAGCAGTCCTGACAGGTACGAGCAGTACTTC. It encodes CASSPDRYEQYF.

As to this clone: One end of the junction is discordant with germline, which a read error may explain. The chain has TRBV6-5 and TRBJ2-2; 7 bases match TRBD1. CDR1 is MNHEY and CDR2 is SVGAGI in the germline V gene. The CDR3 length is 13 residues. The CDR3 DNA follows: TGCGTAGGTAGGGGGCTAGTGACCGGGGAGCTGTTTTTT. As protein: CVGRGLVTGELFF.

This chain uses TRBV19 with TRBJ1-1; no reliable D call. The CDR3 has 11 residues. Per the germline V gene, CDR1 is LNHDA and CDR2 is SQIVND (reference sequence). V lost 3 bases and J 11 bases, leaving 10 bases between the germline ends. CDR3 loop: CASSITGRAFF. The CDR3 nucleotides are TGTGCCAGTAGTATTACCGGTCGGGCTTTCTTT.

CDR3 nucleotides: TGTGCCAGCAGTGAATATAAGGGACAGAATTCACCCCTCCACTTT. Translating it yields CASSEYKGQNSPLHF. The chain has TRBV25-1 and TRBJ1-6; TRBD1 matches 7 bases. Trimming cost V 0 bases and J 7 bases; bases outside gene matches: 3. The V gene's germline CDR1 is MGHDK and CDR2 SYGVNS. The CDR3 is 15 residues long.

On this clone itself: This sample also contains other DNA sequences that code for the same CDR3. The V and J genes are TRBV7-8 and TRBJ1-3; D unresolved. Trimming left V 1 base short and J 0 bases short, with 4 bases between. Germline values: CDR1 SGHVS, CDR2 FQNEAQ. The CDR3 length is 14 residues. The CDR3 is CASSLGVSGNTIYF. The CDR3 DNA is TGTGCCAGCAGCTTAGGCGTCTCTGGAAACACCATATATTTT. The entire variable domain, with the rest obtained from reference TRBV7-8 and TRBJ1-3, is as follows: GAGVSQSPRYKVAKRGQDVALRCDPISGHVSLFWYQQALGQGPEFLTYFQNEAQLDKSGLPSDRFFAERPEGSVSTLKIQRTQQEDSAVYLCASSLGVSGNTIYFGEGSWLTVV.

The rearrangement links TRBV11-2 to TRBJ2-1, with TRBD2 matching over 10 bases. V lost 5 bases to trimming and J lost 8 bases; unmatched junction nucleotides: 15. The germline V gene encodes CDR1 SGHAT and CDR2 FQNNGV. The CDR3 is 17 residues long. CDR3 sequence reads: CASSPPPGLALFHEQFF. DNA for the CDR3: TGTGCCAGCAGCCCTCCACCGGGACTAGCGTTATTCCATGAGCAGTTCTTC. The entire variable domain, with the rest obtained from reference TRBV11-2 and TRBJ2-1, is as follows: EAGVAQSPRYKIIEKRQSVAFWCNPISGHATLYWYQQILGQGPKLLIQFQNNGVVDDSQLPKDRFSAERLKGVDSTLKIQPAKLEDSAVYLCASSPPPGLALFHEQFFGPGTRLTVL.

This chain joins TRBV6-4 and TRBJ1-6; D is unresolved. The CDR3 length is 18 residues. Germline CDR1 is MRHNA and CDR2 is SNTAGT. V was pared by 1 base and J by 8 bases, with 21 bases between. CDR3 nucleotide sequence: TGTGCCAGCAGTGACTACAGTCAGAGTCTGAAATGGGATTCACCCCTCCACTTT. The encoded protein is CASSDYSQSLKWDSPLHF.